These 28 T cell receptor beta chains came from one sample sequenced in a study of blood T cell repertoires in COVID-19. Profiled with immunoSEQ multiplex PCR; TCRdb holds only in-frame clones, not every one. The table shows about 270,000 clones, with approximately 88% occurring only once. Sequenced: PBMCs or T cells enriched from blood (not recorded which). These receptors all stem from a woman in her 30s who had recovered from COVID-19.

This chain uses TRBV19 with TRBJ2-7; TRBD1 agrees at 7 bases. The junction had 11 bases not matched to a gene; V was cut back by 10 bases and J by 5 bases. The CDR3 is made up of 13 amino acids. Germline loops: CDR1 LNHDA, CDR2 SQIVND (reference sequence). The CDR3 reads CATSMTGRNEQYF. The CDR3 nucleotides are TGTGCCACGAGCATGACAGGGAGAAACGAGCAGTACTTC.

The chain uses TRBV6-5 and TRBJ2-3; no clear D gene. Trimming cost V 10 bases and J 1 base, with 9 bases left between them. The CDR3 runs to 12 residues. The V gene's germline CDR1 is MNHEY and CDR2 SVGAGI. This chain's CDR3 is CAILRGTDTQYF. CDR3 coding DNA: TGTGCCATCTTACGGGGCACAGATACGCAGTATTTT.

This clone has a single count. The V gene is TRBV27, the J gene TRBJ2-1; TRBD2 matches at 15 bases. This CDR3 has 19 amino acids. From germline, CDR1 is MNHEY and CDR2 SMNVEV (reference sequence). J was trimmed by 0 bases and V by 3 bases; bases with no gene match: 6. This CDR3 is CASSFRWTSGRASYNEQFF. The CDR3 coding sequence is TGTGCCAGCAGTTTTCGATGGACTAGCGGGAGGGCCTCCTACAATGAGCAGTTCTTC.

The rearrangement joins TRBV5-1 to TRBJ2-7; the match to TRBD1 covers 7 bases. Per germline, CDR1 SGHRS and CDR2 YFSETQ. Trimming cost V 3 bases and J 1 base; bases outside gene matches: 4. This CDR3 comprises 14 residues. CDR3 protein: CASSSRQGSYEQYF. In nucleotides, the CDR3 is TGCGCCAGCAGCTCTAGACAGGGTTCCTACGAGCAGTACTTC.

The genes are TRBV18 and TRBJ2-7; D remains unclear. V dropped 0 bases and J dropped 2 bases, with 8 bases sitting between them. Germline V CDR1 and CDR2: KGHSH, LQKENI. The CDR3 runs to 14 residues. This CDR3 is CASSPPSGTYEQYF. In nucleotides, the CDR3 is TGTGCCAGCTCACCACCTTCAGGCACCTACGAGCAGTACTTC.

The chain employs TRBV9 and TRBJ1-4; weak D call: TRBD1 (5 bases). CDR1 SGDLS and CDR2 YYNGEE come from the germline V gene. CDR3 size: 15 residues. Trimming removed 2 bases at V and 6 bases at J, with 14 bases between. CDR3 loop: CASSVKGLGDEKLFF. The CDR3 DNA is TGTGCCAGCAGCGTTAAAGGACTAGGGGATGAAAAACTGTTTTTT.

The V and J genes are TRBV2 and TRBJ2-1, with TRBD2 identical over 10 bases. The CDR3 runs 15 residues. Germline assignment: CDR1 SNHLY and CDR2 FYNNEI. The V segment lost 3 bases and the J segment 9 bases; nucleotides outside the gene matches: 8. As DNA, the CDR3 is TGTGCCAGCAGTGAGGTAGCGGGAGGTCGGGGTGAGCAGTTCTTC. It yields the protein CASSEVAGGRGEQFF.

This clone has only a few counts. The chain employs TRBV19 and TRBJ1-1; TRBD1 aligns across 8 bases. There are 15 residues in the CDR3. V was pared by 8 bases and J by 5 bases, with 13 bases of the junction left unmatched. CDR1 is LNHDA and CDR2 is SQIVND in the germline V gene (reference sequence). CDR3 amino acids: CASREDRGPLTEAFF. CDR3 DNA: TGTGCCAGTCGAGAAGACAGGGGCCCCTTAACTGAAGCTTTCTTT.

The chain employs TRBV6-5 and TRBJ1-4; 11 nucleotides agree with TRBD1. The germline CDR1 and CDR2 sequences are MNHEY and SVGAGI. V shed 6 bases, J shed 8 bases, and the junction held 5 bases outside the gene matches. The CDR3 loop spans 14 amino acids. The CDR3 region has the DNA TGTGCCAGCAGGGGACAGGGGGAGGGAGAAAAACTGTTTTTT. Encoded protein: CASRGQGEGEKLFF.

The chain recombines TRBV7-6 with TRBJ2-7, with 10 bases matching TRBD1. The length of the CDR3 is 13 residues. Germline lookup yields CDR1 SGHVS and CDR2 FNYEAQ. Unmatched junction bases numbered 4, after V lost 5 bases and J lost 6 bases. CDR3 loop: CASSRDRGAEQYF. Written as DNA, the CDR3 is TGTGCCAGCAGCCGGGACAGGGGAGCCGAGCAGTACTTC.

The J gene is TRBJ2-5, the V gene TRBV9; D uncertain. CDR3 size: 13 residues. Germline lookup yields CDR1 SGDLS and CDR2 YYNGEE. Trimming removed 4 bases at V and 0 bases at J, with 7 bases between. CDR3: CASSPQYQETQYF. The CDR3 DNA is TGTGCCAGCAGCCCCCAGTACCAAGAGACCCAGTACTTC.

This chain's CDR3 is CASSYSNLAADEQFF. CDR3 in DNA: TGTGCCAGCAGTTACTCGAATCTAGCGGCGGATGAGCAGTTCTTC. The chain links TRBV6-6 to TRBJ2-1, with 7 bases that match TRBD2. The trim removed 0 bases at V and 8 bases at J, leaving 7 bases unmatched. The CDR3 is 15 residues long. Germline assignment: CDR1 MNHNY and CDR2 SVGAGI (reference sequence).

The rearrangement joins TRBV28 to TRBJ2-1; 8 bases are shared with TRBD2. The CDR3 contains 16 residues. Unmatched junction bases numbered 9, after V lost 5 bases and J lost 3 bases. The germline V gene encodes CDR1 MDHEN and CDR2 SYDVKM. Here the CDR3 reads CASSPGSGGYYNEQFF. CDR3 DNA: TGTGCCAGCAGTCCAGGGAGCGGGGGCTACTACAATGAGCAGTTCTTC.

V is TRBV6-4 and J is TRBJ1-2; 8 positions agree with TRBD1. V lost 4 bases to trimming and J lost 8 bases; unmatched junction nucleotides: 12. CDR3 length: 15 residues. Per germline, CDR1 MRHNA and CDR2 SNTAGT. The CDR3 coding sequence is TGTGCCAGCAGTGTATCCGGGACAGGCTCGGAGGGCTACACCTTC. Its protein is CASSVSGTGSEGYTF.

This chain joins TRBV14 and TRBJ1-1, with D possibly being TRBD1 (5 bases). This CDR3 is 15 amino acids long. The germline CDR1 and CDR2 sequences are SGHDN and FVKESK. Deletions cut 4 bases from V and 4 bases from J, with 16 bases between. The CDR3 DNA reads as TGTGCCAGCAGCCCCTCGGGGGGAAAACGCACTGAAGCTTTCTTT. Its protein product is CASSPSGGKRTEAFF.

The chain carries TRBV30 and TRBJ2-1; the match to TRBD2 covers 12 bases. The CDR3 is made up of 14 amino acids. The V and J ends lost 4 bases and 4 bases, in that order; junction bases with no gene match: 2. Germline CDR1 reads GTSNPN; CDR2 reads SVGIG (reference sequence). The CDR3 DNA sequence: TGTGCCTGGAAACTAGCGGGAGGTTACAATGAGCAGTTCTTC. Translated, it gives CAWKLAGGYNEQFF.

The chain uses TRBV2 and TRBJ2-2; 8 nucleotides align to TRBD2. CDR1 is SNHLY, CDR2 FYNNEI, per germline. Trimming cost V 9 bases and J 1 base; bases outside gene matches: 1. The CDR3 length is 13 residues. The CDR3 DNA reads TGTGCCAGGGGACTAGGGAACACCGGGGAGCTGTTTTTT. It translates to CARGLGNTGELFF.

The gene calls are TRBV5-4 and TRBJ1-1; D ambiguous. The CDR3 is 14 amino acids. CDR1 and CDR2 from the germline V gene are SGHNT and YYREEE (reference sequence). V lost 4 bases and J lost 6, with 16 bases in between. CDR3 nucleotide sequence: TGTGCCAGCAGCCAACCGTCGGCGGGATCTGAAGCTTTCTTT. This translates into CASSQPSAGSEAFF.

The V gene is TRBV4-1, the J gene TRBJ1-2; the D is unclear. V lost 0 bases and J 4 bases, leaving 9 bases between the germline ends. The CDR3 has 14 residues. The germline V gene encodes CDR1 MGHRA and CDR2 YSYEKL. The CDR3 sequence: CASSQDPGIYGYTF. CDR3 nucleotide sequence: TGCGCCAGCAGCCAAGATCCGGGGATCTATGGCTACACCTTC.

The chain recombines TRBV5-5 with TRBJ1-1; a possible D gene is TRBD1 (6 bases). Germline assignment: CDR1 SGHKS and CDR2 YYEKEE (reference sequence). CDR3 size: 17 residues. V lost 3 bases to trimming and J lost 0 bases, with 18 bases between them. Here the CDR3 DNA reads TGTGCCAGCAGCTCCGTCGTCCTTGACAGGTTGAACACTGAAGCTTTCTTT. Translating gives CASSSVVLDRLNTEAFF.

The CDR3 DNA sequence: TGCGCCAGCAGCTTGGTGTCCGGGACTATTCATGAGCAGTTCTTC. Protein sequence: CASSLVSGTIHEQFF. The chain has TRBV5-1 and TRBJ2-1; 7 positions match TRBD2. CDR3 size: 15 residues. The germline V gene encodes CDR1 SGHRS and CDR2 YFSETQ. V lost 0 bases to trimming and J lost 8 bases; unmatched junction nucleotides: 8.

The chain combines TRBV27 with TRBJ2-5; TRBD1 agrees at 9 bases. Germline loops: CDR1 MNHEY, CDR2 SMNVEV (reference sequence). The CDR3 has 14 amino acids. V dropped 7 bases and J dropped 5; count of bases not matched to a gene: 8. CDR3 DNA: TGTGCCAGCACCCCTGACAGGGGGGGGGAGACCCAGTACTTC. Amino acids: CASTPDRGGETQYF.

The CDR3 is CASSERTGEKLFF. In DNA form, the CDR3 reads TGTGCCAGCAGCGAACGGACAGGTGAAAAACTGTTTTTT. This chain joins TRBV27 and TRBJ1-4; 7 bases agree with TRBD1. J gave up 7 bases and V 6 bases, and 5 bases lay outside the gene matches. Germline CDR1 and CDR2: MNHEY and SMNVEV (reference sequence). This CDR3 contains 13 residues.

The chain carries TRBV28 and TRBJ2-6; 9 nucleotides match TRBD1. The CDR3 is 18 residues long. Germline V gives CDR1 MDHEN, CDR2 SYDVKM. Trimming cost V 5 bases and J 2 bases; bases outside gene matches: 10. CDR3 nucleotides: TGTGCCAGCAGTCAAGTCCGGGACAGGGTTCCTGGGGCCAACGTCCTGACTTTC. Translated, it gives CASSQVRDRVPGANVLTF.

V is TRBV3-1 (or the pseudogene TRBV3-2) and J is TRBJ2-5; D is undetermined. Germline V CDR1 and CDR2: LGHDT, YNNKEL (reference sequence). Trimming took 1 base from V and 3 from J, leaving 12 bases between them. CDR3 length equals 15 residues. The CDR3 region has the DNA TGTGCCAGCAGCCAAGTGCGGTTTTGGGAAGAGACCCAGTACTTC. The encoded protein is CASSQVRFWEETQYF.

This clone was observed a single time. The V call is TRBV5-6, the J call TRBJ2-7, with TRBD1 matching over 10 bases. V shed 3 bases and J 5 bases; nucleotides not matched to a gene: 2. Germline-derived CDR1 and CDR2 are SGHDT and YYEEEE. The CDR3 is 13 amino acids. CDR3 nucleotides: TGTGCCAGCAGCTGGGACAGGGGCCACGAGCAGTACTTC. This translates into CASSWDRGHEQYF. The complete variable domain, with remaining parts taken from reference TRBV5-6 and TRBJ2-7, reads DAGVTQSPTHLIKTRGQQVTLRCSPKSGHDTVSWYQQALGQGPQFIFQYYEEEERQRGNFPDRFSGHQFPNYSSELNVNALLLGDSALYLCASSWDRGHEQYFGPGTRLTVT.

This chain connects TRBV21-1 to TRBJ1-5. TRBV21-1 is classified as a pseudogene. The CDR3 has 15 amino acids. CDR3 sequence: CASSSRVAAHQPQHF. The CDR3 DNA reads TGTGCCAGCAGCAGCCGGGTGGCAGCCCATCAGCCCCAGCATTTT.

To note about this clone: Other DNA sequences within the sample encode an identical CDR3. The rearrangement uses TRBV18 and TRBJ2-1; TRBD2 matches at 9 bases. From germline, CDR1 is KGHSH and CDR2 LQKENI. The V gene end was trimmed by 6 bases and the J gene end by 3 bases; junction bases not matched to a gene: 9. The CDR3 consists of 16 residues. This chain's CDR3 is CASSPLKAGGYNEQFF. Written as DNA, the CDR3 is TGTGCCAGCTCGCCATTAAAAGCGGGGGGCTACAATGAGCAGTTCTTC.